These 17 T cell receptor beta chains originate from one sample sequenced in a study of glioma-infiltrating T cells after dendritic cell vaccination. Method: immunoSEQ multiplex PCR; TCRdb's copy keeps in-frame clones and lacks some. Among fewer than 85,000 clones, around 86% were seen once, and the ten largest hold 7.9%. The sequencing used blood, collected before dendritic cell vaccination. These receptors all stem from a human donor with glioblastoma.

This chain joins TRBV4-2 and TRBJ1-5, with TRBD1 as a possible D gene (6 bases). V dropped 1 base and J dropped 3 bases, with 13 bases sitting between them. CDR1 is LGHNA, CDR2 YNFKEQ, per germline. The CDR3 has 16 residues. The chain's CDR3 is CASSQVSGQNNQPQHF. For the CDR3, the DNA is TGTGCCAGCAGCCAAGTAAGCGGACAGAACAATCAGCCCCAGCATTTT.

The CDR3 spells CASLKGGNQETQYF. DNA of the CDR3: TGTGCCAGCCTCAAGGGGGGGAACCAAGAGACCCAGTACTTC. V usage is TRBV2 and J usage is TRBJ2-5; possibly TRBD2 for D (7 bases). The germline gives CDR1 SNHLY, CDR2 FYNNEI. V was cut by 8 bases and J by 0 bases, with 13 bases left in between. This CDR3 is built from 14 residues.

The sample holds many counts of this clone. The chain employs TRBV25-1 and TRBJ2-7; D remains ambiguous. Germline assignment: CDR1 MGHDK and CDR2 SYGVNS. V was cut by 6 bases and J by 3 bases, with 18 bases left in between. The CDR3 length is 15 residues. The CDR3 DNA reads TGTGCCAGCAGCCCCCCCCTCCAATCGAGCTACGAGCAGTACTTC. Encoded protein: CASSPPLQSSYEQYF.

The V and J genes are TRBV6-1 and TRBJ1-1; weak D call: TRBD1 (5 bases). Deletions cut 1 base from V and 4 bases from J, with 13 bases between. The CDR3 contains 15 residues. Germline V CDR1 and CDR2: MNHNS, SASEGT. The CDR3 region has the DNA TGTGCCAGCAGTGAAGATGAGCAGGGTAGCACTGAAGCTTTCTTT. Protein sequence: CASSEDEQGSTEAFF.

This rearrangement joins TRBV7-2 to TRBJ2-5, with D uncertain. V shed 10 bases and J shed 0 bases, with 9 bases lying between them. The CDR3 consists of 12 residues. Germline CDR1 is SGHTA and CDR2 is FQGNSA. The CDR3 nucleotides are TGTGCCATTACAACCTACCAAGAGACCCAGTACTTC. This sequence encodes CAITTYQETQYF.

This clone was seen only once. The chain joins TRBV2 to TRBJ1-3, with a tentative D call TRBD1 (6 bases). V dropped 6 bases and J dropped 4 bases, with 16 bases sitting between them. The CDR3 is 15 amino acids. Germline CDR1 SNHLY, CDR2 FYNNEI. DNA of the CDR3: TGTGCCAGCAGGAGGGACAAGTTTCGAGGAAACACCATATATTTT. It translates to CASRRDKFRGNTIYF.

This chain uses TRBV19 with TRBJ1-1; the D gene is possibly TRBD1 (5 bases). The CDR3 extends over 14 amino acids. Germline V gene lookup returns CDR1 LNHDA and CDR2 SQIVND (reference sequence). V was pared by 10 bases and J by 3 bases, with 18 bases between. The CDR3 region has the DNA TGTGCCACCAGGTTGGGGGGGAAAGACACTGAAGCTTTCTTT. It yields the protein CATRLGGKDTEAFF.

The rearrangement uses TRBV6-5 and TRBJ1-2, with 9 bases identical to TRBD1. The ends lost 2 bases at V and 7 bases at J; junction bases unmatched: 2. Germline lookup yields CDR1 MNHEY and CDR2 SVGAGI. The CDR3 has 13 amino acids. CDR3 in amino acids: CASSYTGGFGYTF. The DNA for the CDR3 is TGTGCCAGCAGTTACACAGGGGGCTTTGGCTACACCTTC.

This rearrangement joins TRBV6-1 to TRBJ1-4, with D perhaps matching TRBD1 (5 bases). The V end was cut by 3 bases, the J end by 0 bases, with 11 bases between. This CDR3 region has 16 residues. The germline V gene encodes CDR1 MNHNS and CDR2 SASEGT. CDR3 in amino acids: CASSEIRGATNEKLFF. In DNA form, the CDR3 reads TGTGCCAGCAGTGAGATCCGGGGGGCAACTAATGAAAAACTGTTTTTT.

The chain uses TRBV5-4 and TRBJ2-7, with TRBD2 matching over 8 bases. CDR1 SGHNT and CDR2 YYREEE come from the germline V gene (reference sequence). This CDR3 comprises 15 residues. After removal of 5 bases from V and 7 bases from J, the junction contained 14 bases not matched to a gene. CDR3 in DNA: TGTGCCAGCAGTCCGAAGGGTAGCGGGGCCTTTGAGCAGTACTTC. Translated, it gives CASSPKGSGAFEQYF.

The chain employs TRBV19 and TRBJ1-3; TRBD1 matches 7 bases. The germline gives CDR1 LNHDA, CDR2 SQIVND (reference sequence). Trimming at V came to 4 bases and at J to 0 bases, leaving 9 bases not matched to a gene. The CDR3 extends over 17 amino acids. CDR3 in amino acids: CASSNPGQPSSGNTIYF. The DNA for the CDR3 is TGTGCCAGTAGTAACCCGGGACAGCCGAGCTCTGGAAACACCATATATTTT.

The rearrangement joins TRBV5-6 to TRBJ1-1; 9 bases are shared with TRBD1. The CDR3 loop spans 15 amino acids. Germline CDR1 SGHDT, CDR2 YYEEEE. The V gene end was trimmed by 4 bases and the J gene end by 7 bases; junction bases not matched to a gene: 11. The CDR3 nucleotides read TGTGCCAGCAGCCCCTGGGACAGGGAACGGGTTGAAGCTTTCTTT. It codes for CASSPWDRERVEAFF.

The CDR3, as DNA: TGCGCCAGCAGCCACAACTCCGGGACTTCTTACACAGATACGCAGTATTTT. It codes for CASSHNSGTSYTDTQYF. The rearrangement links TRBV5-1 to TRBJ2-3, with D maybe TRBD2 (6 bases). V lost 4 bases, J lost 2 bases, and 20 bases lay in between. The CDR3 runs 17 residues. The V gene's germline CDR1 is SGHRS and CDR2 YFSETQ.

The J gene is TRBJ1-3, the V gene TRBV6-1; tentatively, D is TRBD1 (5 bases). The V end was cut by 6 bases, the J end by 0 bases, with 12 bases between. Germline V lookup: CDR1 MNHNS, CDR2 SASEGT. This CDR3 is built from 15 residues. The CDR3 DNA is TGTGCCAGCAGGGAACAGGATTACTCTGGAAACACCATATATTTT. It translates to CASREQDYSGNTIYF.

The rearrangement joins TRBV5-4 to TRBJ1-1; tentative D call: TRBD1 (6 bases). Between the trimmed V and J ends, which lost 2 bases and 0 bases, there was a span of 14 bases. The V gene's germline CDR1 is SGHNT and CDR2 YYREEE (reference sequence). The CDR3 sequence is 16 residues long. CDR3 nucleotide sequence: TGTGCCAGCAGCTTAAGGGGGGGCTTAATGAACACTGAAGCTTTCTTT. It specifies CASSLRGGLMNTEAFF.

DNA for the CDR3: TGTGCCAGCAGTTCCAGTCCGTACGAGCAGTACTTC. Its translation is CASSSSPYEQYF. The V gene is TRBV6-6, the J gene TRBJ2-7; D unclear. Germline V lookup: CDR1 MNHNY, CDR2 SVGAGI (reference sequence). The CDR3 runs 12 residues. The V end was cut by 4 bases, the J end by 4 bases, with 8 bases between.

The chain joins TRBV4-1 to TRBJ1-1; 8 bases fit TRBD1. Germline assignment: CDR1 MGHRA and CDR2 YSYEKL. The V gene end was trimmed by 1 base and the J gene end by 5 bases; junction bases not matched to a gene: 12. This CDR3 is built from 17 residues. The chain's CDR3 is CASSQGVRGRGGTEAFF. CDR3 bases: TGCGCCAGCAGCCAAGGGGTCAGGGGGCGGGGAGGGACTGAAGCTTTCTTT.